One T cell receptor beta chain is described in this entry. The target antigen is unknown. Measured with immunoSEQ multiplex PCR; TCRdb has only the in-frame clones, and not every one. This sample carries just over 14,000 clones, roughly nine tenths of them seen once, and the ten largest clones take roughly 25%. Germline lookup yields CDR1 LNHDA and CDR2 SQIVND (reference sequence). Trimming stripped 6 bases from V and 4 bases from J, with 19 bases between. This CDR3 has 17 amino acids. This specimen comes from a study of OX40 agonist ivuxolimab in advanced cancers. Whole-study findings and limits: Clones of CD4+ and CD8+ blood T cells grew by week 6 at doses of 0.1 to 3.0 mg/kg.

The receptor was isolated from an adult with an advanced solid tumor such as melanoma, head and neck, liver or kidney cancer. The rearrangement links TRBV19 to TRBJ2-6; D is possibly TRBD1 or TRBD2 (5 bases each). The specimen was CD4+ or CD8+ T cells sorted from blood, collected in a trial of the OX40 agonist ivuxolimab. The CDR3 reads CASRPFDWGSGANVLTF. The CDR3 DNA reads TGTGCCAGTAGACCCTTCGATTGGGGGTCAGGGGCCAACGTCCTGACTTTC.